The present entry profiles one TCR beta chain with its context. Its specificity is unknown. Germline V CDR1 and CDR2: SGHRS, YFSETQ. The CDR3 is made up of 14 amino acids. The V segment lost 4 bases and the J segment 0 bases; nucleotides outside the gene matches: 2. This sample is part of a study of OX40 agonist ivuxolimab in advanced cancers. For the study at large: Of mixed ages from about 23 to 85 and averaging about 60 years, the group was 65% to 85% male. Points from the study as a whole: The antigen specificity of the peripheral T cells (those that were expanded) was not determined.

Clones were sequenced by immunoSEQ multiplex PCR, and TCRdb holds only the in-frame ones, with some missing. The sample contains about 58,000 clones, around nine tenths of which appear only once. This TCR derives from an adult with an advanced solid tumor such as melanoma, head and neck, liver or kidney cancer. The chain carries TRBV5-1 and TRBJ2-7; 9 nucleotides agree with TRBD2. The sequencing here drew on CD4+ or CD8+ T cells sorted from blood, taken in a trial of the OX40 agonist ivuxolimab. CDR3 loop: CASSVTSGSYEQYF. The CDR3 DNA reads TGCGCCAGCAGCGTGACTAGCGGCTCCTACGAGCAGTACTTC. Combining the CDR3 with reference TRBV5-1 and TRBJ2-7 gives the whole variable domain KAGVTQTPRYLIKTRGQQVTLSCSPISGHRSVSWYQQTPGQGLQFLFEYFSETQRNKGNFPGRFSGRQFSNSRSEMNVSTLELGDSALYLCASSVTSGSYEQYFGPGTRLTVT.